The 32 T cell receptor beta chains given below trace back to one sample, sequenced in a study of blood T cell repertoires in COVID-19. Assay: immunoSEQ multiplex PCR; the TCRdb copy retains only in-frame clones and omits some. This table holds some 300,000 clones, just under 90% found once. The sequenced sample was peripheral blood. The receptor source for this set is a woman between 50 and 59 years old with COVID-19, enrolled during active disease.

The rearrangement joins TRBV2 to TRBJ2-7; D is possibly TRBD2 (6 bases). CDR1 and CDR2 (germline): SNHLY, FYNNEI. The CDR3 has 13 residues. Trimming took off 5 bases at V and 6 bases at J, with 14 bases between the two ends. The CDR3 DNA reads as TGTGCCAGCAGTTTTATAATGGGGGGCGAGCAGTACTTC. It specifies CASSFIMGGEQYF. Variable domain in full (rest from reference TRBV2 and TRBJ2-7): EPEVTQTPSHQVTQMGQEVILRCVPISNHLYFYWYRQILGQKVEFLVSFYNNEISEKSEIFDDQFSVERPDGSNFTLKIRSTKLEDSAMYFCASSFIMGGEQYFGPGTRLTVT.

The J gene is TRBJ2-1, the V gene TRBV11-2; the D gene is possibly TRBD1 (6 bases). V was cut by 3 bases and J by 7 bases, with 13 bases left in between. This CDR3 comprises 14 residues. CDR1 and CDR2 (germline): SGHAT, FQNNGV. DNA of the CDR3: TGTGCCAGCAGCTTCGTCCACGGACAGAATGAGCAGTTCTTC. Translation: CASSFVHGQNEQFF.

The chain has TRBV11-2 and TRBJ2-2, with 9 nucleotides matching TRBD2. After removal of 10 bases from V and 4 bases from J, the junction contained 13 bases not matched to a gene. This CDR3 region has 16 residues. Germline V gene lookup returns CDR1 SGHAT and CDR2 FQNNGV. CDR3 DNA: TGTGCCATTCCCGATACCTTAGCGGGAGTCACCGGGGAGCTGTTTTTT. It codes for CAIPDTLAGVTGELFF. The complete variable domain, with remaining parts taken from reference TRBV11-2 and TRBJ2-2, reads EAGVAQSPRYKIIEKRQSVAFWCNPISGHATLYWYQQILGQGPKLLIQFQNNGVVDDSQLPKDRFSAERLKGVDSTLKIQPAKLEDSAVYLCAIPDTLAGVTGELFFGEGSRLTVL.

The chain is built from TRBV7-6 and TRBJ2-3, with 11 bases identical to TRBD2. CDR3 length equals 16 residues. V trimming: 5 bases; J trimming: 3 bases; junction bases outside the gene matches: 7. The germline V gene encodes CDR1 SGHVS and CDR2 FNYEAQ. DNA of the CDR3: TGTGCCAGCAGCCCCTCGACTAGCGGGACTACAGATACGCAGTATTTT. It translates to CASSPSTSGTTDTQYF. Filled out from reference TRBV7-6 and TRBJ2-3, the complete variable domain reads GAGVSQSPRYKVTKRGQDVALRCDPISGHVSLYWYRQALGQGPEFLTYFNYEAQQDKSGLPNDRFSAERPEGSISTLTIQRTEQRDSAMYRCASSPSTSGTTDTQYFGPGTRLTVL.

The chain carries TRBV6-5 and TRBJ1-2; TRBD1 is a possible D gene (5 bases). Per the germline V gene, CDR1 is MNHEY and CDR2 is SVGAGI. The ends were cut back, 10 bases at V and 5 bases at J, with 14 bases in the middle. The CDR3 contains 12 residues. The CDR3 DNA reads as TGTGCCACCCGACCCGGGGGGTATGGCTACACCTTC. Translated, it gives CATRPGGYGYTF.

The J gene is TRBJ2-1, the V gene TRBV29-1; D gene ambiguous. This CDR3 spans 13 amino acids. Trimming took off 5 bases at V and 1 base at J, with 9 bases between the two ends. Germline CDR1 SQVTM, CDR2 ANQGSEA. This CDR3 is CSVSAGSYNEQFF. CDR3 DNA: TGCAGCGTTTCGGCAGGTTCCTACAATGAGCAGTTCTTC.

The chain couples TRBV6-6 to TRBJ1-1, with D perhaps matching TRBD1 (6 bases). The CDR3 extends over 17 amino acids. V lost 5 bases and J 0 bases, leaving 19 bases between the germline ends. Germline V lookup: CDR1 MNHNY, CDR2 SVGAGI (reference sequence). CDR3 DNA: TGTGCCAGCAGTCACACAACCCCGGACAGACTGAACACTGAAGCTTTCTTT. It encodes CASSHTTPDRLNTEAFF.

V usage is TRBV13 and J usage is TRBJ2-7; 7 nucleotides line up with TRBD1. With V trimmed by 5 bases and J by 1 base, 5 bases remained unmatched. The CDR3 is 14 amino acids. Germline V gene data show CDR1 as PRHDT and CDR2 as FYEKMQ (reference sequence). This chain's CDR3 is CASSTGVQSYEQYF. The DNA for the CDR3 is TGTGCCAGCAGCACAGGGGTCCAATCCTACGAGCAGTACTTC. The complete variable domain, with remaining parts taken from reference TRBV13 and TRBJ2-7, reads AAGVIQSPRHLIKEKRETATLKCYPIPRHDTVYWYQQGPGQDPQFLISFYEKMQSDKGSIPDRFSAQQFSDYHSELNMSSLELGDSALYFCASSTGVQSYEQYFGPGTRLTVT.

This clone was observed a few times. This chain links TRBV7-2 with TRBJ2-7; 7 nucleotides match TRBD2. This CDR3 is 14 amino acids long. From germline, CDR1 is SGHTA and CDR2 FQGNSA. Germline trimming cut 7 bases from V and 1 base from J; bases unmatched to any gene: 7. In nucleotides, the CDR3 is TGTGCCAGCACCTTCATGGGAGGGTCCTACGAGCAGTACTTC. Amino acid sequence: CASTFMGGSYEQYF.

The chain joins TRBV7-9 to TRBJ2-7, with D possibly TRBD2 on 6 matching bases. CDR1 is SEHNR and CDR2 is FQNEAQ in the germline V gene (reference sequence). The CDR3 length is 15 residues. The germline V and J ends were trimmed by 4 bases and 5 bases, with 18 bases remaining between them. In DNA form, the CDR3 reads TGTGCCAGCAGCTCGCCCATCGGAGGGTCGCACGAGCAGTACTTC. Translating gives CASSSPIGGSHEQYF.

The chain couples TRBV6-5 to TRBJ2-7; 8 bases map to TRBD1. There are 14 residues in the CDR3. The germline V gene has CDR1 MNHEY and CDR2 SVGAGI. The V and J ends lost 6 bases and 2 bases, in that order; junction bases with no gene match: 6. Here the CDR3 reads CASRETGVTYEQYF. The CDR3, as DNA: TGTGCCAGCAGGGAGACAGGGGTCACCTACGAGCAGTACTTC.

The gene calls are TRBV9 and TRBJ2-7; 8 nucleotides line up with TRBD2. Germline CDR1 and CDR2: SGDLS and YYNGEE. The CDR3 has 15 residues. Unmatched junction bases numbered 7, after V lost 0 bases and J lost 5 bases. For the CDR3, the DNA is TGTGCCAGCAGCGTAGACCCGGGAGGGCGAGACGAGCAGTACTTC. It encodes CASSVDPGGRDEQYF.

As DNA, the CDR3 is TGTGCCTGGAACCGACAGGGCAACGACTTAAACTATGGCTACACCTTC. It is translated as CAWNRQGNDLNYGYTF. This rearrangement joins TRBV30 to TRBJ1-2, with 7 nucleotides matching TRBD1. This CDR3 spans 16 amino acids. Germline V gene sequence: CDR1 GTSNPN, CDR2 SVGIG (reference sequence). J lost 2 bases, V lost 4 bases, and 13 bases had no gene match.

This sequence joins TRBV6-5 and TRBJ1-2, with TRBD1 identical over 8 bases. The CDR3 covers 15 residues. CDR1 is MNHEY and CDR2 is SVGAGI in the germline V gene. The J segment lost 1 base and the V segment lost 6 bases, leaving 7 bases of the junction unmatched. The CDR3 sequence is CASRVSGGFNYGYTF. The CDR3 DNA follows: TGTGCCAGCAGGGTTTCAGGGGGCTTTAACTATGGCTACACCTTC.

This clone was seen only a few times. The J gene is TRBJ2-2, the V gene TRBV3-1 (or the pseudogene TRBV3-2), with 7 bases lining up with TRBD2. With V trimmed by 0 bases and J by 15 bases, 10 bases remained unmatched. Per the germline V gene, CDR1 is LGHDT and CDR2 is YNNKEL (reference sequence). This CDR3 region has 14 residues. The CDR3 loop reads CASSQDLTLSGVFF. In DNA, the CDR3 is TGTGCCAGCAGCCAAGATCTCACACTCAGCGGGGTGTTTTTT.

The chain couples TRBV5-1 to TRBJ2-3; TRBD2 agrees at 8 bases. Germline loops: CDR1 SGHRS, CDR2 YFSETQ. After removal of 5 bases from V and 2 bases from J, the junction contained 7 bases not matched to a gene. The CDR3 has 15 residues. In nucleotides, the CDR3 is TGCGCCAGCAGAAAGACTAGCGTAGACACAGATACGCAGTATTTT. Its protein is CASRKTSVDTDTQYF.

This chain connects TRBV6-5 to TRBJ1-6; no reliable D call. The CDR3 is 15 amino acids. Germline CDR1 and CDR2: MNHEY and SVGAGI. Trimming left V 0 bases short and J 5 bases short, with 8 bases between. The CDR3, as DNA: TGTGCCAGCAGTTACTCGGGCAGTGATAATTCACCCCTCCACTTT. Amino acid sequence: CASSYSGSDNSPLHF.

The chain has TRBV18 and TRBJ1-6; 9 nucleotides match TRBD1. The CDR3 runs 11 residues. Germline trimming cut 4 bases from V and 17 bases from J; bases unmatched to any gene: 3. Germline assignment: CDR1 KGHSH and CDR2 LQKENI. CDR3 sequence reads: CASSLDRGVHF. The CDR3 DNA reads TGTGCCAGCTCACTGGACAGGGGAGTCCACTTT.

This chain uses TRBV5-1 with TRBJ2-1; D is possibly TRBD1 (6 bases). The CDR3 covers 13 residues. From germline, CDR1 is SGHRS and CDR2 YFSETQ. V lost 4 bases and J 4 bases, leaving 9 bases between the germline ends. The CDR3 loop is CASSLQGYNEQFF. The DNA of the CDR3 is TGCGCCAGCAGCCTTCAGGGGTACAATGAGCAGTTCTTC.

In DNA, the CDR3 is TGTGCCAGCAGCGTTAACGGGAGGGCCGATGAGCAGTTCTTC. This translates into CASSVNGRADEQFF. The chain employs TRBV9 and TRBJ2-1; 8 nucleotides line up with TRBD2. CDR3 length: 14 amino acids. The V gene's germline CDR1 is SGDLS and CDR2 YYNGEE. With V trimmed by 2 bases and J by 8 bases, 6 bases remained unmatched.

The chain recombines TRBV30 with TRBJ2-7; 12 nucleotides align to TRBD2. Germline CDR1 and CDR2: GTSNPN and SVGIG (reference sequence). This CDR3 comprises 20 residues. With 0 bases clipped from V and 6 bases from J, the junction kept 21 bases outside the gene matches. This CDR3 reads CAWSVSWSGQTSGSSREQYF. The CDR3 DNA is TGTGCCTGGAGTGTATCGTGGTCGGGGCAGACTAGCGGGAGCTCGCGCGAGCAGTACTTC.

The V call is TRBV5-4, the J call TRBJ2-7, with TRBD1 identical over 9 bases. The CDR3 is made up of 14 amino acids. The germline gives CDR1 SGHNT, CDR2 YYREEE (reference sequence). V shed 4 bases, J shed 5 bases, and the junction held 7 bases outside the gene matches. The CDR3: CASSVQGARNEQYF. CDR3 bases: TGTGCCAGCAGCGTACAGGGGGCGCGCAACGAGCAGTACTTC. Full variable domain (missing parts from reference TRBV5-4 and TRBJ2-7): ETGVTQSPTHLIKTRGQQVTLRCSSQSGHNTVSWYQQALGQGPQFIFQYYREEENGRGNFPPRFSGLQFPNYSSELNVNALELDDSALYLCASSVQGARNEQYFGPGTRLTVT.

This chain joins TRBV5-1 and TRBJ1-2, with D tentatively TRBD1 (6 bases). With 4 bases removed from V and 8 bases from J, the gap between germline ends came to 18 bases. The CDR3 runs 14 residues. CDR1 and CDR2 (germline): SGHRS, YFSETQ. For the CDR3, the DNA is TGCGCCAGCAGCGAAATTTCAGGGGCCCAAGGCTACACCTTC. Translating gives CASSEISGAQGYTF.

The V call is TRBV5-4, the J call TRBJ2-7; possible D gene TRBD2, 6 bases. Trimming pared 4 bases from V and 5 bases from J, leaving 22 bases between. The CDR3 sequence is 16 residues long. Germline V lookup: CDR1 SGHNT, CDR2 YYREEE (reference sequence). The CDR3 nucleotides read TGTGCCAGCAGCCTACCCGGTGATCTGGGGGGACACGAGCAGTACTTC. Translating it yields CASSLPGDLGGHEQYF.

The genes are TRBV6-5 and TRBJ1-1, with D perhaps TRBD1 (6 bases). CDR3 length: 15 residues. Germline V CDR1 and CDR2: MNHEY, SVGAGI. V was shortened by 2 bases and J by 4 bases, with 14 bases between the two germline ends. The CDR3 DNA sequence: TGTGCCAGCAGTTACCCTCAGGGGATGTTCACTGAAGCTTTCTTT. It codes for CASSYPQGMFTEAFF.

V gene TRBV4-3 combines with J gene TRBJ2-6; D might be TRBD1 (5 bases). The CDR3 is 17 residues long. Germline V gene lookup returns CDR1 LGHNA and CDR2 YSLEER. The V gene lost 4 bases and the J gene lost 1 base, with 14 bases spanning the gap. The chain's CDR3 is CASSPQGGGSGANVLTF. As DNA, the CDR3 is TGCGCCAGCAGCCCCCAGGGTGGTGGGTCTGGGGCCAACGTCCTGACTTTC.

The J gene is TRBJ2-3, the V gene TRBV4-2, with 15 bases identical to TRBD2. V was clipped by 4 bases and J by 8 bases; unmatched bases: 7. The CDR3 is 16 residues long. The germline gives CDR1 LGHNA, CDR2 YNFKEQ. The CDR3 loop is CASSLREGLAGGTQYF. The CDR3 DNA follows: TGTGCCAGCAGCCTCAGGGAGGGACTAGCGGGGGGTACGCAGTATTTT.

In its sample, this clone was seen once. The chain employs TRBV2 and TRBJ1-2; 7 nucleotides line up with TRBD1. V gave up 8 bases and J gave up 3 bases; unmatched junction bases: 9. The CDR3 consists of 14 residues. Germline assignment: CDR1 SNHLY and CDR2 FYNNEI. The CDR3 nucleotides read TGTGCCAGCGCGACAGGGCTTTCCTACTATGGCTACACCTTC. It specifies CASATGLSYYGYTF.

DNA for the CDR3: TGTGCCATCAGGAATAGCGGCAGCTCCTACGAGCAGTACTTC. Protein sequence: CAIRNSGSSYEQYF. The genes are TRBV10-3 and TRBJ2-7; tentative D call: TRBD2 (6 bases). Trimming left V 6 bases short and J 0 bases short, with 12 bases between. The CDR3 is 14 residues long. Per the germline V gene, CDR1 is ENHRY and CDR2 is SYGVKD.

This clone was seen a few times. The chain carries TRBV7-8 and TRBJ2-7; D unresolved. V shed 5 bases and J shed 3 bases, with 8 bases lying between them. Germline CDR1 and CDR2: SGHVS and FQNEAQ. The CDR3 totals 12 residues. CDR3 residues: CASSHLGYEQYF. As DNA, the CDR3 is TGTGCCAGCAGCCACCTCGGCTACGAGCAGTACTTC.

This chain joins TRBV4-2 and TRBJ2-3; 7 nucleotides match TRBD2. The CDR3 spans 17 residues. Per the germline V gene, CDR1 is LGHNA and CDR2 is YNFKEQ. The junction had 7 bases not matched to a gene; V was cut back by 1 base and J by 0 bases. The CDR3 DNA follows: TGTGCCAGCAGCCAAGGCACGGGGGGAGGGAGCACAGATACGCAGTATTTT. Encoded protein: CASSQGTGGGSTDTQYF.

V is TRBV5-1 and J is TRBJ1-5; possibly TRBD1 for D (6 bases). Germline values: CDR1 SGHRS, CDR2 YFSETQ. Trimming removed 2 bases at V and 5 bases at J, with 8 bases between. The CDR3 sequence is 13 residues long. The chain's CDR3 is CASSFSGDQPQHF. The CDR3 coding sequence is TGCGCCAGCAGCTTTTCAGGGGATCAGCCCCAGCATTTT.